Listed below are T cell receptor beta chains from one sample, sequenced in a study of cytomegalovirus exposure and HLA in healthy donors. Produced via immunoSEQ multiplex PCR; TCRdb's table is partial and in-frame only. The sample shows about 180,000 clones, 87% of them seen only once. Source material: PBMCs. These receptors all come from a woman in her 30s in good health and CMV-seronegative. Both conserved end residues are part of each CDR3.

j_gene	v_gene	CDR3aa
TRBJ1-2	TRBV7-2	CASSPSLGGRGYGYTF
TRBJ1-1	TRBV15	CATSSTPNTEAFF
TRBJ2-1	TRBV6-4	CASSVGLAENNEQFF
TRBJ2-3	TRBV25-1	CASSAMRDLNSDTQYF
TRBJ2-7	TRBV19	CASRRAWGDYEQYF
TRBJ2-1	TRBV7-6	CASSLDGGYNNEQFF
TRBJ2-7	TRBV6-5	CASSYLGGTYEQYF
TRBJ1-2	TRBV10-2	CASSDYTGTGGNGYTF
TRBJ2-6	TRBV25-1	CASSATGTTGANVLTF
TRBJ1-1	TRBV27	CASSLRGLTEAFF
TRBJ2-7	TRBV5-1	CASSLGQGAREQYF
TRBJ1-2	TRBV7-9	CASRTTGGNYGYTF
TRBJ1-2	TRBV5-6	CASSLEAGSGYTF
TRBJ2-5	TRBV27	CASSLRGDRGRETQYF
TRBJ2-3	TRBV4-2	CASSQDGTSGADTQYF
TRBJ2-7	TRBV2	CASRGQGTYEQYF
TRBJ1-2	TRBV6-1	CASSEQDRGRFYGYTF
TRBJ2-7	TRBV6-5	CASSYTGTGGYEQYF
TRBJ2-7	TRBV5-1	CASSPGLAGGLTEQYF
TRBJ1-4	TRBV5-6	CASSLLRGYEKLFF
TRBJ2-1	TRBV7-9	CASNAGVGDEQFF
TRBJ2-5	TRBV6-1	CASSEDEQGVGETQYF
TRBJ1-4	TRBV6-1	CASKTGNEKLFF
TRBJ2-7	TRBV11-2	CASSLGIYGTYEQYF
TRBJ1-2	TRBV20-1	CSAPHPSGYTF
TRBJ2-7	TRBV4-1	CASSQGGDGTYEQYF
TRBJ2-3	TRBV27	CASRYEYTDTQYF
TRBJ2-5	TRBV7-2	CASSLGLAGVGLRETQYF
TRBJ1-4	TRBV11-2	CASSFTGTGMGNEKLFF
TRBJ2-6	TRBV15	CATSRVEGGLGANVLTF
TRBJ2-7	TRBV5-6	CASSLRQGYEQYF
TRBJ2-5	TRBV11-2	CASSSGTSGEETQYF
TRBJ2-2	TRBV6-5	CASRVGGRRELFF
TRBJ1-2	TRBV7-8	CASSFGQNGYTF
TRBJ2-2	TRBV29-1	CSVSPGQGNTGELFF
TRBJ1-4	TRBV7-9	CASSLGLSANEKLFF